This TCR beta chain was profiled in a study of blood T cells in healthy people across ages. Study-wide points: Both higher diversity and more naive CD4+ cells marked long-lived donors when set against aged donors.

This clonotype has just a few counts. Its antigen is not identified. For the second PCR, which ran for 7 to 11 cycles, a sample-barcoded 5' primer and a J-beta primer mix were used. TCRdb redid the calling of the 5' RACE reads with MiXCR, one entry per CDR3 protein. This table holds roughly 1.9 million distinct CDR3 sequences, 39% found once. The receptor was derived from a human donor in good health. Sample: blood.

CDR3 protein: CSARRGAGTYNEQFF. CDR3 DNA sequence: TGCAGTGCGAGGCGGGGGGCAGGGACCTACAATGAGCAGTTCTTC. The chain has TRBV20-1 and TRBJ2-1; the match to TRBD2 covers 8 bases. The length of the CDR3 is 15 residues. V trimming: 6 bases; J trimming: 2 bases; junction bases outside the gene matches: 9. The germline gives CDR1 DFQATT, CDR2 SNEGSKA (reference sequence).